This T cell receptor (beta chain) was identified in a study of CD8+ T cells in alopecia areata. Study overall: A regimen of oral tofacitinib, 5 to 10 mg twice daily, was given to treated patients. For 6 to 18 months, tofacitinib was taken, and 6 months off drug followed. Study-wide points: Clonality exceeded that of normal scalp in lesional scalp, most notably in alopecia totalis/universalis. Sequencing of scalp samples also includes resident alphabeta T cells from normal skin.

Remarks on this clone: Its specificity is not known.

Following extraction, RNA underwent reverse transcription to cDNA, which served as the sequencing template. The repertoire was sequenced with immunoSEQ multiplex PCR; TCRdb's copy has only in-frame clones and lacks some. The table lists about 11,000 clones, over 60% of them singletons. Germline CDR1 is SGHAT and CDR2 is FQNNGV. V trimming: 5 bases; J trimming: 2 bases; junction bases outside the gene matches: 6. CDR3 length equals 16 residues. Lesional scalp punch biopsies and peripheral blood were collected from alopecia areata patients. The TCR originated in a human donor with alopecia areata. The specimen was skin. The chain couples TRBV11-2 to TRBJ2-1; 10 nucleotides agree with TRBD1. The CDR3 loop reads CASSRGQGKAYNEQFF. For the CDR3, the DNA is TGTGCCAGCAGCCGGGGACAGGGGAAAGCCTACAATGAGCAGTTCTTC.